Listed below are T cell receptor beta chains from one sample, sequenced in a study of T-cell reconstitution after alpha-beta-depleted transplantation in children. Each CDR3 protein is one row after TCRdb ran MiXCR on the PCR reads. The table includes roughly 610,000 distinct CDR3 sequences, about 10% detected once. The material sequenced was PBMCs from the stem cell graft donor, taken from the stem cell graft. The receptor source for this set is a human donor who donated a stem cell graft to a child with acute myeloid leukemia. Both conserved end residues are part of each CDR3. The D gene is left open where the match is weak. Rows may omit the clone size; those that give it use once, few, many or a size class.

>TRBJ1-2|few|TRBV6-2/TRBV6-3|TRBD1
CASTSTGNYGYTF
TGTGCCAGCACCTCGACAGGGAACTATGGCTACACCTTC
>TRBJ1-5|many|TRBV12-3/TRBV12-4|TRBD1
CASSLSDRGSQPQHF
TGTGCCAGCAGTTTATCGGACAGGGGGAGCCAGCCCCAGCATTTT
>TRBJ1-3|.|TRBV4-2|TRBD1
CASSQEVLATGRLSSGNTIYF
TGTGCCAGCAGCCAAGAGGTACTAGCGACAGGGCGATTGAGCTCTGGAAACACCATATATTTT
>TRBJ1-5|many|TRBV5-1|.
CASSLGWDSNQPQHF
TGCGCCAGCAGCTTAGGGTGGGACAGCAATCAGCCCCAGCATTTT
>TRBJ2-1|many|TRBV7-2|.
CASSALRNEQFF
TGTGCCAGCAGCGCCTTAAGGAATGAGCAGTTCTTC
>TRBJ2-7|few|TRBV29-1|TRBD1
CSVGDRGEGGEQYF
TGCAGCGTTGGGGACAGGGGCGAAGGTGGCGAGCAGTACTTC
>TRBJ1-4|.|TRBV5-1|.
CASRSGRLNEKLFF
TGCGCCAGCAGATCGGGACGGCTTAATGAAAAACTGTTTTTT
>TRBJ1-2|few|TRBV5-1|TRBD1
CASSSGTELYGYTF
TGCGCCAGCAGCTCCGGGACAGAACTCTATGGCTACACCTTC
>TRBJ1-2|few|TRBV6-2/TRBV6-3|.
CASSPSWGRENYGYTF
TGTGCCAGCAGTCCCTCCTGGGGCAGGGAGAACTATGGCTACACCTTC
>TRBJ1-4|few|TRBV20-1|TRBD1
CSARDSRGRLTNEKLFF
TGCAGTGCTAGAGATTCTAGGGGGCGCTTGACTAATGAAAAACTGTTTTTT
>TRBJ2-1|.|TRBV7-8|.
CASSSLNQIGGYARSEQFF
TGTGCCAGCAGCTCCCTCAACCAAATCGGGGGTTACGCCCGGTCGGAGCAGTTCTTC
>TRBJ2-1|.|TRBV5-1|TRBD2
CASSFTGTSGRNEQFF
TGCGCCAGCAGTTTTACCGGGACTAGCGGGAGAAATGAGCAGTTCTTC
>TRBJ2-1|.|TRBV5-1|TRBD1
CASSLDRGAAYNEQFF
TGCGCCAGCAGCCTGGACAGGGGAGCGGCCTACAATGAGCAGTTCTTC
>TRBJ2-3|many|TRBV7-2|TRBD1
CASSPGTGVTDTQYF
TGTGCCAGCAGCCCAGGGACAGGGGTAACAGATACGCAGTATTTT
>TRBJ1-4|.|TRBV30|.
CAGTVNEKLFF
TGTGCCGGGACGGTGAATGAAAAACTGTTTTTT
>TRBJ2-6|many|TRBV7-9|.
CASSLAANVLTF
TGTGCCAGCAGCCTAGCAGCCAACGTCCTGACTTTC
>TRBJ1-1|few|TRBV20-1|TRBD1
CSARMTGVKGAEAFF
TGCAGTGCTAGAATGACAGGGGTAAAAGGGGCTGAAGCTTTCTTT
>TRBJ2-7|.|TRBV2|TRBD2
CASSPPGLDIPFSYEQYF
TGTGCCAGCAGTCCCCCGGGACTAGATATACCGTTCTCCTACGAGCAGTACTTC
>TRBJ1-5|.|TRBV7-3|TRBD1
CASTLGQGWDNQPQHF
TGTGCCAGCACCCTGGGACAGGGGTGGGACAATCAGCCCCAGCATTTT
>TRBJ1-2|.|TRBV6-6|TRBD1
CATSTGGGYGYTF
TGTGCCACTTCGACAGGGGGCGGTTATGGCTACACCTTC
>TRBJ2-7|.|TRBV20-1|TRBD2
CSAWTSGRHSSYEQYF
TGCAGTGCTTGGACTAGCGGGAGGCACTCCTCCTACGAGCAGTACTTC
>TRBJ2-2|.|TRBV12-3/TRBV12-4|TRBD1
CASSVTGGNVGELFF
TGTGCCAGCAGTGTGACAGGGGGTAACGTCGGGGAGCTGTTTTTT
>TRBJ2-1|.|TRBV10-3|TRBD2
CPISERLAENNEQFF
TGTCCCATCAGTGAGCGACTAGCGGAGAACAATGAGCAGTTCTTC